Listed below are T cell receptor beta chains from one sample, sequenced in a study of blood T cell repertoires in COVID-19. TCRdb's copy holds only in-frame clones and misses some; the assay was immunoSEQ multiplex PCR. The table has about 68,000 clones, around 86% seen once. Sequenced input: peripheral blood. These receptors came from a man younger than 45 with acute or convalescent COVID-19. CDR3s include the opening cysteine and the closing phenylalanine or tryptophan. Fields, in order: J gene, V gene, clone size, D gene, CDR3 length, CDR3 DNA, CDR3 protein. D genes are given only for firm matches. Some rows have no size entry. The others give once, few or many, or a class for an expanded clone.

TRBJ1-4 TRBV9 - - 13 TGTGCCAGCAGCTCCCAGACGGCTAGAAAACTGTTTTTT CASSSQTARKLFF
TRBJ1-1 TRBV6-4 few - 13 TGTGCCAGCAGTCGACAGGAAAACACTGAAGCTTTCTTT CASSRQENTEAFF
TRBJ2-7 TRBV12-3/TRBV12-4 - - 12 TGTGCCAGTACCTACAGGGCCTACGAGCAGTACTTC CASTYRAYEQYF
TRBJ2-2 TRBV4-1 - TRBD2 16 TGCGCCAGCAGCCAAGGGCGGGGGAATACTAACGGGGAGCTGTTTTTT CASSQGRGNTNGELFF
TRBJ1-4 TRBV7-9 - - 15 TGTGCCAGCAGCCCAGACCCGTCCGGGAATGAAAAACTGTTTTTT CASSPDPSGNEKLFF
TRBJ2-7 TRBV7-9 few TRBD2 15 TGTGCCAGCAGCTTCGCTGACGGGAGGGCCTACGAGCAGTACTTC CASSFADGRAYEQYF
TRBJ1-4 TRBV4-1 - - 13 TGCGCCAGCAGTCGCGGGCCTAATGAAAAACTGTTTTTT CASSRGPNEKLFF
TRBJ2-3 TRBV27 - - 11 TGTGCCAGCAGTCGTCAGGGGACGCAGTATTTT CASSRQGTQYF
TRBJ2-7 TRBV7-2 - - 12 TGTGCCAGCGCGAGTTTCTCGTACGAGCAGTACTTC CASASFSYEQYF
TRBJ2-3 TRBV4-1 - TRBD2 16 TGCGCCAGCAGCCAAGGACACGATGGGAGAGCTGGGGGGGGGTATTTT CASSQGHDGRAGGGYF
TRBJ2-5 TRBV2 - TRBD2 15 TGTGCCAGCAGTACCGGGACTAGCCCCCAAGAGACCCAGTACTTC CASSTGTSPQETQYF
TRBJ1-6 TRBV28 - - 14 TGTGCCAGCATTTCGTCCCTAGGTTCGCAACCCCTCCACTTT CASISSLGSQPLHF
TRBJ2-7 TRBV19 once TRBD1 17 TGTGCCAGTAGTATAGCCCCTCTGGGACAGGGCTCCTACGAGCAGTACTTC CASSIAPLGQGSYEQYF
TRBJ2-1 TRBV7-3 - TRBD2 17 TGTGCCAGCAGCTCGATCGCTGGGACTAGCGGAGACAATGAGCAGTTCTTC CASSSIAGTSGDNEQFF
TRBJ1-5 TRBV6-5 - - 13 TGTGCCAGCAGCGGAGGGGTCAATCAGCCCCAGCATTTT CASSGGVNQPQHF
TRBJ2-7 TRBV28 - - 13 TGTGCCAGCAGCGGGACTGCAGTCTACGAGCAGTACTTC CASSGTAVYEQYF
TRBJ1-5 TRBV20-1 few - 15 TGCAGTGCTAGTCTCCATGGGGGAGGCGATCAGCCCCAGCATTTT CSASLHGGGDQPQHF
TRBJ2-1 TRBV7-3 - - 12 TGTGCCAGCAGCTTAAATAACGGTGAGCAGTTCTTC CASSLNNGEQFF
TRBJ1-5 TRBV29-1 - TRBD1 14 TGCAGCGTAGCCTTAGGGACAGGGTATCAGCCCCAGCATTTT CSVALGTGYQPQHF
TRBJ2-2 TRBV9 - TRBD1 17 TGTGCCAGCAGCGTTAGAGGTGAAGGGGGCATAAGCGGGGAGCTGTTTTTT CASSVRGEGGISGELFF
TRBJ2-5 TRBV28 - TRBD2 16 TGTGCCAGCAGTTTAGTAGCGGGAGGGTTGAAAGAGACCCAGTACTTC CASSLVAGGLKETQYF
TRBJ2-1 TRBV11-2 - TRBD2 19 TGTGCCAGCAGCTTAGTTTCGGGGTCTAGCGGGAGTGGGTATAATGAGCAGTTCTTC CASSLVSGSSGSGYNEQFF
TRBJ2-2 TRBV3-1/TRBV3-2 - - 12 TGTGCCAGCAGGAGGTTAGGCGGGGAGCTGTTTTTT CASRRLGGELFF
TRBJ1-4 TRBV7-2 - - 15 TGTGCCAGCAGCTTACGGGGGTCGGGTTTTCAGGAACTGTTTTTT CASSLRGSGFQELFF
TRBJ1-4 TRBV6-5 - TRBD1 13 TGTGCCAGCAGTCCCCAGGGGGCCGGGAAACTGTTTTTT CASSPQGAGKLFF
TRBJ2-7 TRBV28 - - 12 TGTGCCAGCAGTACGACTGCCTACGAGCAGTACTTC CASSTTAYEQYF
TRBJ2-1 TRBV25-1 - - 13 TGTGCCAGCAGTGAAGGGGGGAGGTTTCAGCAGTTCTTC CASSEGGRFQQFF
TRBJ2-2 TRBV5-6 - TRBD2 15 TGTGCCAGCAGCATAGGACTAGCGGGACCCGGGGAGCTGTTTTTT CASSIGLAGPGELFF
TRBJ2-7 TRBV5-6 - - 14 TGTGCCAGCAGCTTGGGACAACCCCCCTACGAGCAGTACTTC CASSLGQPPYEQYF
TRBJ2-5 TRBV18 - - 15 TGTGCCAGCTCACCACCGGACACGGGTCACGAGACCCAGTACTTC CASSPPDTGHETQYF